This T cell receptor (beta chain) was captured by sequencing in a study of CD8 T cells in Susac syndrome. RNA totalling about 0.5 to 1 ug underwent reverse transcription with random hexamers. Multiplex PCR with immunoSEQ amplified the TCR beta CDR3 across 54 Vbeta and 13 Jbeta. TCRdb reprocessed the immunoSEQ multiplex PCR reads via MiXCR and lists one record per CDR3 protein. The sample includes about 210,000 distinct CDR3 sequences, about 93% of them seen just once. Sequencing of TCR beta, carried out with a high-throughput approach, was applied to CD8+ and CD4+ T cells from the blood. Negative isolation yielded CD4+ and CD8+ T cells, and FACS enriched TEMRA cells. V lost 0 bases and J 8 bases, leaving 4 bases between the germline ends. The length of the CDR3 is 11 residues.

Sequenced: CD4+ T cells from PBMCs. The clonotype originates from a human donor in good health. This chain uses TRBV12-3 or TRBV12-4 with TRBJ1-1; no firm D call. CDR3 sequence: CASSLAGEAFF. The CDR3 coding sequence is TGTGCCAGCAGTTTAGCGGGGGAAGCTTTCTTT.